Listed here are 29 T cell receptor beta chains from one sample, sequenced in a study of blood T cell repertoires in COVID-19. TCRdb keeps only in-frame clones here, not all; method: immunoSEQ multiplex PCR. The data contain roughly 250,000 clones, about 87% of them singletons. The sample taken for sequencing was PBMCs or T cells enriched from blood (not recorded which). All receptors come from a woman in her fifties or sixties who had recovered from COVID-19.

This sequence joins TRBV28 and TRBJ2-7, with D unclear. The V end was cut by 7 bases, the J end by 4 bases, with 23 bases between. The CDR3 is 16 residues long. Germline CDR1 and CDR2: MDHEN and SYDVKM. The CDR3 DNA reads TGTGCCAGCACCAAACCGAGAGGTCTTGAATCTTACGAGCAGTACTTC. This codes for CASTKPRGLESYEQYF.

This clone was seen a handful of times. The genes are TRBV20-1 and TRBJ2-3, with D possibly matching TRBD1 (5 bases). The germline V and J ends were trimmed by 3 bases and 0 bases, with 10 bases remaining between them. The CDR3 runs 14 residues. Per germline, CDR1 DFQATT and CDR2 SNEGSKA (reference sequence). This CDR3 reads CSASLRASTDTQYF. The CDR3 coding sequence is TGCAGTGCTAGTCTCAGGGCTAGCACAGATACGCAGTATTTT.

This clone was found once. The rearrangement links TRBV5-8 to TRBJ1-2, with D perhaps matching TRBD1 (6 bases). The V gene lost 0 bases and the J gene lost 5 bases, with 17 bases spanning the gap. Germline CDR1 is SGHTS and CDR2 is YDEGEE. There are 16 residues in the CDR3. The CDR3 reads CASSLVFDRIGYGYTF. In DNA form, the CDR3 reads TGTGCCAGCAGCTTGGTTTTCGACAGGATTGGTTATGGCTACACCTTC. The full variable domain, completed using reference TRBV5-8 and TRBJ1-2, is EAGVTQSPTHLIKTRGQQATLRCSPISGHTSVYWYQQALGLGLQFLLWYDEGEERNRGNFPPRFSGRQFPNYSSELNVNALELEDSALYLCASSLVFDRIGYGYTFGSGTRLTVV.

This sequence joins TRBV24-1 and TRBJ2-1; D is unclear. The CDR3 consists of 13 residues. Trimming removed 7 bases from V and 6 bases from J, with 12 bases in between. CDR1 is KGHDR and CDR2 is SFDVKD in the germline V gene. The CDR3 here is CATRHSPVNEQFF. The CDR3, as DNA: TGTGCCACCAGACACAGCCCGGTCAATGAGCAGTTCTTC.

This clone came up once. This sequence joins TRBV5-1 and TRBJ1-5; D not resolved. Trimming took 1 base from V and 4 from J, leaving 9 bases between them. The length of the CDR3 is 14 residues. The germline V gene has CDR1 SGHRS and CDR2 YFSETQ. In DNA form, the CDR3 reads TGCGCCAGCAGCTTGTTTCCACAGAATCAGCCCCAGCATTTT. Its protein is CASSLFPQNQPQHF. The entire variable domain, with the rest obtained from reference TRBV5-1 and TRBJ1-5, is as follows: KAGVTQTPRYLIKTRGQQVTLSCSPISGHRSVSWYQQTPGQGLQFLFEYFSETQRNKGNFPGRFSGRQFSNSRSEMNVSTLELGDSALYLCASSLFPQNQPQHFGDGTRLSIL.

The chain has TRBV19 and TRBJ1-1; possible D gene TRBD1, 5 bases. The germline gives CDR1 LNHDA, CDR2 SQIVND (reference sequence). The CDR3 is made up of 12 amino acids. The ends were cut back, 8 bases at V and 3 bases at J, with 10 bases in the middle. CDR3: CASGGGDTEAFF. Written as DNA, the CDR3 is TGTGCCAGTGGGGGGGGTGACACTGAAGCTTTCTTT.

CDR3 coding DNA: TGTGCCAGCAGTTCAGGAACCTTCTCCTACGAGCAGTACTTC. It specifies CASSSGTFSYEQYF. J is TRBJ2-7 and V is TRBV6-1, with D unclear. Trimming removed 5 bases from V and 0 bases from J, with 11 bases in between. There are 14 residues in the CDR3. Germline V CDR1 and CDR2: MNHNS, SASEGT.

J is TRBJ2-6 and V is TRBV7-8; no clear D. V lost 1 base and J lost 1, with 26 bases in between. The CDR3 length is 22 residues. Germline V CDR1 and CDR2: SGHVS, FQNEAQ. CDR3 amino acids: CASSLGRWSRSRGQSGANVLTF. DNA for the CDR3: TGTGCCAGCAGCTTAGGCCGGTGGAGTCGTTCCCGTGGCCAATCTGGGGCCAACGTCCTGACTTTC.

The chain recombines TRBV2 with TRBJ2-1; 8 positions agree with TRBD2. This CDR3 spans 13 amino acids. V lost 5 bases, J lost 5 bases, and 2 bases stayed unmatched. CDR1 is SNHLY and CDR2 is FYNNEI in the germline V gene. This chain's CDR3 is CASSMTSDNEQFF. DNA of the CDR3: TGTGCCAGCAGTATGACTAGCGACAATGAGCAGTTCTTC.

The V and J genes are TRBV6-5 and TRBJ2-2; D remains unclear. Germline assignment: CDR1 MNHEY and CDR2 SVGAGI. This CDR3 contains 12 residues. V gave up 7 bases and J gave up 5 bases, with 8 bases separating them. CDR3: CASNYKTGELFF. CDR3 nucleotide sequence: TGTGCCAGCAACTACAAAACCGGGGAGCTGTTTTTT.

This chain joins TRBV5-1 and TRBJ2-1; 16 positions match TRBD2. CDR3 size: 17 residues. Germline CDR1 and CDR2: SGHRS and YFSETQ. Germline trimming cut 0 bases from V and 9 bases from J; bases unmatched to any gene: 6. For the CDR3, the DNA is TGCGCCAGCAGCTTGGCGGGACTAGCGGGAGGGTCAGGTGAGCAGTTCTTC. It specifies CASSLAGLAGGSGEQFF.

V gene TRBV7-2 combines with J gene TRBJ1-5; the D gene is possibly TRBD1 (5 bases). Germline V CDR1 and CDR2: SGHTA, FQGNSA. The CDR3 sequence is 15 residues long. Trimming shortened V by 5 bases and J by 6 bases, and 17 bases separated the two germline ends. The CDR3 nucleotides read TGTGCCAGCAGCCTCAGGAGGGGAGCCATTCAGCCCCAGCATTTT. Residues: CASSLRRGAIQPQHF.

V usage is TRBV19 and J usage is TRBJ2-6, with 9 bases that match TRBD1. Trimming took 6 bases from V and 0 from J; bases not matched to a gene: 6. Germline V gene lookup returns CDR1 LNHDA and CDR2 SQIVND (reference sequence). This CDR3 has 17 residues. The CDR3 region has the DNA TGTGCCAGTAGCGGGACAGGGACCCGCTCTGGGGCCAACGTCCTGACTTTC. Translating gives CASSGTGTRSGANVLTF.

The count of this clone is one. V gene TRBV25-1 combines with J gene TRBJ1-1; TRBD1 aligns across 11 bases. CDR1 MGHDK and CDR2 SYGVNS come from the germline V gene. The V and J ends lost 5 bases and 4 bases, in that order; junction bases with no gene match: 6. The CDR3 length is 15 residues. The chain's CDR3 is CASSQPGQGVTEAFF. In nucleotides, the CDR3 is TGTGCCAGCAGTCAACCGGGACAGGGGGTCACTGAAGCTTTCTTT.

The chain couples TRBV10-3 to TRBJ1-6, with 9 nucleotides matching TRBD1. The germline CDR1 and CDR2 sequences are ENHRY and SYGVKD. The CDR3 consists of 15 residues. V lost 11 bases and J lost 9; bases outside the gene matches: 14. CDR3 residues: CAARGGQGDFSPLHF. CDR3 coding DNA: TGTGCCGCACGCGGGGGACAGGGCGACTTTTCACCCCTCCACTTT.

The chain is built from TRBV4-3 and TRBJ2-2; D not resolved. The germline gives CDR1 LGHNA, CDR2 YSLEER. The germline V and J ends were trimmed by 0 bases and 7 bases, with 12 bases remaining between them. The CDR3 contains 15 residues. DNA of the CDR3: TGCGCCAGCAGCCAAGAATACCCACTGGTCGGGGAGCTGTTTTTT. As protein: CASSQEYPLVGELFF.

The chain joins TRBV5-1 to TRBJ1-1; D may be TRBD1 (6 bases). The CDR3 runs 13 residues. The V and J ends lost 1 base and 4 bases respectively, with 8 bases between them. Looked up from germline, CDR1 is SGHRS and CDR2 is YFSETQ. CDR3 protein: CASSLSRGTEAFF. The CDR3, as DNA: TGCGCCAGCAGCTTGAGCAGGGGCACTGAAGCTTTCTTT.

The gene calls are TRBV19 and TRBJ2-3; weak D call: TRBD1 (6 bases). Germline loops: CDR1 LNHDA, CDR2 SQIVND (reference sequence). V lost 5 bases to trimming and J lost 4 bases, with 10 bases between them. This CDR3 has 13 residues. DNA of the CDR3: TGTGCCAGTAGTGCACAGGGTGCAGATACGCAGTATTTT. Translated, it gives CASSAQGADTQYF.

This clone was picked up many times. This sequence joins TRBV7-2 and TRBJ2-3; 9 bases map to TRBD2. This CDR3 is built from 15 residues. V shed 5 bases, J shed 4 bases, and the junction held 7 bases outside the gene matches. Germline assignment: CDR1 SGHTA and CDR2 FQGNSA. The CDR3 reads CASSNSGSRADTQYF. The CDR3 DNA sequence: TGTGCCAGCAGCAATAGCGGGAGTAGGGCAGATACGCAGTATTTT.

This chain uses TRBV14 with TRBJ1-5; D unresolved. V was clipped by 3 bases and J by 10 bases, with 13 bases between them. Germline V CDR1 and CDR2: SGHDN, FVKESK. The CDR3 length is 13 residues. This chain's CDR3 is CASSQTRNSPQHF. The CDR3, as DNA: TGTGCCAGCAGCCAGACGAGGAATTCACCCCAGCATTTT.

V gene TRBV5-1 combines with J gene TRBJ2-3; TRBD2 matches at 11 bases. The CDR3 runs to 19 residues. CDR1 is SGHRS and CDR2 is YFSETQ in the germline V gene. The V segment lost 3 bases and the J segment 3 bases; nucleotides outside the gene matches: 15. CDR3 region: CASSSGQFKLAGVTDTQYF. In nucleotides, the CDR3 is TGCGCCAGCAGCTCGGGACAGTTCAAACTAGCGGGAGTGACAGATACGCAGTATTTT.

The V call is TRBV3-1 (or the pseudogene TRBV3-2), the J call TRBJ2-2; unclear D gene. This CDR3 contains 14 residues. Trimming left V 4 bases short and J 1 base short, with 7 bases between. The germline V gene encodes CDR1 LGHDT and CDR2 YNNKEL (reference sequence). CDR3 sequence reads: CASSRIRNTGELFF. The CDR3 DNA is TGTGCCAGCAGCCGTATCCGGAACACCGGGGAGCTGTTTTTT.

The gene calls are TRBV5-1 and TRBJ2-7; 8 bases are shared with TRBD1. Germline V gene data show CDR1 as SGHRS and CDR2 as YFSETQ. The V gene end was trimmed by 0 bases and the J gene end by 1 base; junction bases not matched to a gene: 12. The CDR3 contains 18 residues. The CDR3 protein is CASSLGARQGAWSYEQYF. The DNA of the CDR3 is TGCGCCAGCAGCTTGGGGGCGCGGCAGGGGGCCTGGTCCTACGAGCAGTACTTC. Complete variable domain (other parts from reference TRBV5-1 and TRBJ2-7): KAGVTQTPRYLIKTRGQQVTLSCSPISGHRSVSWYQQTPGQGLQFLFEYFSETQRNKGNFPGRFSGRQFSNSRSEMNVSTLELGDSALYLCASSLGARQGAWSYEQYFGPGTRLTVT.

In this sample, this clone turned up once. In DNA, the CDR3 is TGTGCCAGCAGCCAGGGGACAGGGCGGAATGAGCAGTTCTTC. Translating it yields CASSQGTGRNEQFF. This chain uses TRBV5-4 with TRBJ2-1; 9 bases line up with TRBD1. Germline V lookup: CDR1 SGHNT, CDR2 YYREEE (reference sequence). Germline trimming cut 4 bases from V and 7 bases from J; bases unmatched to any gene: 6. The CDR3 extends over 14 amino acids.

J is TRBJ2-3 and V is TRBV7-2; 11 nucleotides match TRBD2. CDR3 length: 16 amino acids. Germline lookup yields CDR1 SGHTA and CDR2 FQGNSA. V lost 4 bases and J lost 2; bases outside the gene matches: 5. CDR3 sequence: CASSSGTSGATDTQYF. The CDR3 coding sequence is TGTGCCAGCAGCTCCGGGACTAGCGGCGCCACAGATACGCAGTATTTT.

The chain joins TRBV29-1 to TRBJ2-7; D gene unclear. CDR1 SQVTM and CDR2 ANQGSEA come from the germline V gene. There are 13 residues in the CDR3. Trimming removed 4 bases at V and 6 bases at J, with 16 bases between. The CDR3 DNA sequence: TGCAGCGTTGGAGGCGGTGCTTCCGTCGAGCAGTACTTC. Encoded protein: CSVGGGASVEQYF.

The rearrangement joins TRBV7-9 to TRBJ1-5; D remains ambiguous. V gave up 5 bases and J gave up 3 bases, with 8 bases separating them. CDR3 length: 13 residues. Looked up from germline, CDR1 is SEHNR and CDR2 is FQNEAQ (reference sequence). Here the CDR3 reads CASSGPYNQPQHF. CDR3 nucleotides: TGTGCCAGCAGCGGGCCGTACAATCAGCCCCAGCATTTT.

This clone was seen a handful of times. This sequence joins TRBV7-6 and TRBJ1-5; 9 bases line up with TRBD1. Per germline, CDR1 SGHVS and CDR2 FNYEAQ. The J segment lost 3 bases and the V segment lost 3 bases, leaving 6 bases of the junction unmatched. This CDR3 contains 16 residues. This CDR3 reads CASSLGQGGNNQPQHF. The CDR3 coding sequence is TGTGCCAGCAGCTTGGGACAGGGAGGTAACAATCAGCCCCAGCATTTT.

V is TRBV5-4 and J is TRBJ2-1, with 10 bases aligning to TRBD2. Germline CDR1 SGHNT, CDR2 YYREEE (reference sequence). This CDR3 is built from 14 residues. V shed 6 bases, J shed 6 bases, and the junction held 6 bases outside the gene matches. This CDR3 reads CASNEREGINEQFF. The CDR3 bases are TGTGCCAGCAACGAGCGGGAGGGTATCAATGAGCAGTTCTTC.